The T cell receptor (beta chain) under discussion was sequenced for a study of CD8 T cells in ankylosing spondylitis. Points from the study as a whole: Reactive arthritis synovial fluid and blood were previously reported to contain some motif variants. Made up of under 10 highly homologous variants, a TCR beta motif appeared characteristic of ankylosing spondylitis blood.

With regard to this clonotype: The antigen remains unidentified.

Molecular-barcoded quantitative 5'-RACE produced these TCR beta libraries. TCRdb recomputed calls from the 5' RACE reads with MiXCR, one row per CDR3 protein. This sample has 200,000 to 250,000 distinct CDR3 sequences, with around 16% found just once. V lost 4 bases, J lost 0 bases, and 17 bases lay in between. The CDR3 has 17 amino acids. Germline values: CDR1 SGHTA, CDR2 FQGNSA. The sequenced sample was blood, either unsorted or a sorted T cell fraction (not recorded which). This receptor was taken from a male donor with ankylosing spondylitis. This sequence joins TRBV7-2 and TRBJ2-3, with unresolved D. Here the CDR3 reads CASSSPRSMKSTDTQYF. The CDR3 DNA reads TGTGCCAGCAGCTCCCCTCGGTCCATGAAGAGCACAGATACGCAGTATTTT.